This TCR beta chain originates from a study of regulatory T cells in long-lasting Graves disease. As concerns this clonotype: Its specificity is not known. A single base separates this from a much larger clone, so it may be a read error.

CDR1 and CDR2 from the germline V gene are MNHNY and SVGAGI (reference sequence). V dropped 0 bases and J dropped 9 bases, with 12 bases sitting between them. The CDR3 totals 14 residues. As to time point: newly diagnosed GD, antithyroid drugs for less than 3 months. RNA from PBMCs was the source of the TCR library. The study's findings and limits: In persistent patients, shared public clonotypes (roughly 2,800) outnumbered those in new patients (around 1,000).

Investigators prepared the TCR beta libraries by applying iRepertoire HTBI primers and Arm-PCR of CDR3 regions. TCRdb itself ran the multiplex PCR reads through MiXCR, one entry per CDR3 protein. The sample comprises hundreds of thousands of distinct CDR3 sequences, roughly 13% of which are singletons, and about 10% rests with the top ten. The same sample was also used in a study of T cells in Graves' hyperthyroidism and ophthalmopathy. In that study: Subjects aged 18 to 65 presented with newly diagnosed hyperthyroidism of less than 2 months' duration.

This TCR was sampled from a young man with Graves disease. The chain uses TRBV6-6 and TRBJ1-3; D remains ambiguous. Sequences were derived from peripheral blood mononuclear cells (PBMCs), sampled at new diagnosis, from a patient treated with antithyroid drugs. The CDR3 here is CASSYSFLESTIYF. The DNA for the CDR3 is TGTGCCAGCAGTTACTCGTTTTTGGAAAGCACCATATATTTT.